Following are 10 T cell receptor beta chains from one sample sequenced in a study of T cells in women clearing cervical HPV infection. Data came from immunoSEQ multiplex PCR; TCRdb stores just in-frame clones and leaves some out. The listing contains under 20,000 clones. Sequencing input: blood buffy coat. Receptors were obtained from a woman between 18 and 69 years old with a cervical HPV16 infection that either progressed to CIN3+ or cleared (not recorded which).

This CDR3 is CASSLARTRGADTQYF. The CDR3 DNA, read in part, is TGTGCCAGCAGCTTGGCTCGGACTAGAGGGGCAGATACG. The chain is built from TRBV5-4 and TRBJ2-3; 7 bases map to TRBD2. Coverage ceases 3 residues before the CDR3 finishes, and the germline J gene fills in the end. This CDR3 is 16 amino acids long. Germline V CDR1 and CDR2: SGHNT, YYREEE (reference sequence). Trimming at V came to 0 bases and at J to 4 bases, leaving 8 bases not matched to a gene.

On this clone: Sequencing ends 3 residues short of the CDR3 end; the germline J gene provides the rest. The rearrangement joins TRBV20-1 to TRBJ2-3; no clear D. Germline V CDR1 and CDR2: DFQATT, SNEGSKA (reference sequence). Trimming removed 8 bases at V and 4 bases at J, with 10 bases between. CDR3 length equals 11 residues. CDR3 DNA, as far as it was read: TGCAGTACCTTCCAGTCAGATACG. It is translated as CSTFQSDT. Given in full, the CDR3 is CSTFQSDTQYF.

Turning to this clone: Read data end 3 residues before the CDR3 end; the end is taken from the germline J gene. The rearrangement joins TRBV5-1 to TRBJ1-4; the match to TRBD1 covers 10 bases. Germline V CDR1 and CDR2: SGHRS, YFSETQ. CDR3 length: 16 amino acids. V shed 2 bases, J shed 3 bases, and the junction held 4 bases outside the gene matches. The sequenced part of the CDR3 DNA is TGCGCCAGCAGCTTAGGACAGGGGGGGTCTAATGAAAAA. Translation: CASSLGQGGSNEK. From start to end, the CDR3 is CASSLGQGGSNEKLFF.

As concerns this clone: From the germline J gene comes the end of the CDR3, since the read stops 3 residues before it. The chain carries TRBV7-9 and TRBJ2-1; no firm D call. V lost 5 bases to trimming and J lost 7 bases, with 15 bases between them. The CDR3 totals 14 residues. In germline, CDR1 is SEHNR, CDR2 FQNEAQ (reference sequence). The part of the CDR3 DNA that was read is TGTGCCAGCAGCCCCCGAGGTTTTGGTAATGAG. Its protein product is CASSPRGFGNE. The whole CDR3 region reads CASSPRGFGNEQFF.

With respect to this clone: Read data end 3 residues before the CDR3 end; the end is taken from the germline J gene. The chain has TRBV19 and TRBJ1-3; no definite D call. Germline V gene data show CDR1 as LNHDA and CDR2 as SQIVND (reference sequence). The CDR3 totals 13 residues. V dropped 3 bases and J dropped 4 bases, with 7 bases sitting between them. CDR3 bases read: TGTGCCAGTAGTATTCAAAGCGGAAACACC. Translated, it gives CASSIQSGNT. The CDR3 as a whole reads CASSIQSGNTIYF.

Concerning this clone itself: The CDR3 goes on 3 residues after the read ends, and that part is filled in from the germline J gene. This rearrangement joins TRBV19 to TRBJ1-1; D gene ambiguous. CDR3 length: 13 amino acids. The germline CDR1 and CDR2 sequences are LNHDA and SQIVND (reference sequence). V gave up 0 bases and J gave up 4 bases, with 6 bases separating them. The CDR3 sequence: CASSIERRTEAFF. The CDR3 DNA, read in part, is TGTGCCAGTAGTATAGAGCGTCGCACTGAA.

A note on this clone: The junction differs from germline at one of its ends, possibly a read error. The sequenced part of the CDR3 DNA is TGCGCCAGCAGCCAAATTGGACAGGGCATGAACACTGAA. The encoded protein is CASSQIGQGMNTE. The whole CDR3 is CASSQIGQGMNTEAFF. The V and J genes are TRBV4-2 and TRBJ1-1; 8 nucleotides line up with TRBD1. The read ends 3 residues before the CDR3 terminus; that terminus is restored from the germline J gene. The CDR3 runs 16 residues. Germline V CDR1 and CDR2: LGHNA, YNFKEQ.

A word on this clone: The CDR3 goes on 3 residues after the read ends, and that part is filled in from the germline J gene. This rearrangement joins TRBV9 to TRBJ2-1, with D possibly matching TRBD2 (7 bases). Per germline, CDR1 SGDLS and CDR2 YYNGEE. V was cut by 4 bases and J by 4 bases, with 15 bases left in between. The CDR3 is 15 amino acids. The part of the CDR3 DNA that was read is TGTGCCAGCAGCCACGGGGGGCCGGATTACAATGAG. It specifies CASSHGGPDYNE. The entire CDR3 sequence reads CASSHGGPDYNEQFF.

This CDR3 reads CASSEVDRKAFF. The CDR3 bases that were read are TGTGCCAGCAGTGAGGTGGACAGGAAA. The chain uses TRBV2 and TRBJ1-1; TRBD1 matches at 7 bases. From the germline J gene comes the end of the CDR3, since the read stops 3 residues before it. The CDR3 is 12 amino acids. Germline values: CDR1 SNHLY, CDR2 FYNNEI.

As to this clone: The read gets to within 3 residues of the CDR3 end, and the germline J gene fills in the rest. The chain is built from TRBV6-1 and TRBJ2-7, with D perhaps matching TRBD1 (5 bases). Trimming took off 0 bases at V and 4 bases at J, with 13 bases between the two ends. There are 15 residues in the CDR3. Per the germline V gene, CDR1 is MNHNS and CDR2 is SASEGT. The CDR3 DNA, read in part, is TGTGCCAGCAGTGAAGCGTTCCAGGGTGGGTACGAG. It specifies CASSEAFQGGYE. In full, the CDR3 reads CASSEAFQGGYEQYF.